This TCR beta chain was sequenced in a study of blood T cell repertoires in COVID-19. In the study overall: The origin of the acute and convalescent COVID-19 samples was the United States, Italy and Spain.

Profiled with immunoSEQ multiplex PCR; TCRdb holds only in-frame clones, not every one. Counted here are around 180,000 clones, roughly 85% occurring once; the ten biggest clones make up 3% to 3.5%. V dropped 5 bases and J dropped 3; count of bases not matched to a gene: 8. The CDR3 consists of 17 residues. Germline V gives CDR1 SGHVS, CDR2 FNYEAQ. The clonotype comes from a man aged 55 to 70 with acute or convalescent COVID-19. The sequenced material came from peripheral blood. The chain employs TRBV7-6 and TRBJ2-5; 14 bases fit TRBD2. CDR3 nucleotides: TGTGCCAGCAGCCCCGGGACTAGCGGGAGTTTTGAAGAGACCCAGTACTTC. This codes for CASSPGTSGSFEETQYF.